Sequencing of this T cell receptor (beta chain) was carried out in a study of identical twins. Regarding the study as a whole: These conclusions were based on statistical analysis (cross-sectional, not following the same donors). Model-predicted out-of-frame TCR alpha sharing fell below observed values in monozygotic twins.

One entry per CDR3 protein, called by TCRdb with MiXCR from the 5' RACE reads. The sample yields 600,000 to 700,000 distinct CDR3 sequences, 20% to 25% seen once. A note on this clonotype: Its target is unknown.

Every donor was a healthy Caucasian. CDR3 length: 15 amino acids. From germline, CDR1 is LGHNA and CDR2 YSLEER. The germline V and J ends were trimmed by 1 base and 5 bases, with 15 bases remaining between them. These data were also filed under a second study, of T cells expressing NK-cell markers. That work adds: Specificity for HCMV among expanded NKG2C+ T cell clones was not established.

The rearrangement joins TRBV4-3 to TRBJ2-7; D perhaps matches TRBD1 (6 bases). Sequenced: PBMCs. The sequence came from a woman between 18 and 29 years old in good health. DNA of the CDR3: TGCGCCAGCAGCCAAGGTTCTCACAGGGACCACGAGCAGTACTTC. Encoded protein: CASSQGSHRDHEQYF.